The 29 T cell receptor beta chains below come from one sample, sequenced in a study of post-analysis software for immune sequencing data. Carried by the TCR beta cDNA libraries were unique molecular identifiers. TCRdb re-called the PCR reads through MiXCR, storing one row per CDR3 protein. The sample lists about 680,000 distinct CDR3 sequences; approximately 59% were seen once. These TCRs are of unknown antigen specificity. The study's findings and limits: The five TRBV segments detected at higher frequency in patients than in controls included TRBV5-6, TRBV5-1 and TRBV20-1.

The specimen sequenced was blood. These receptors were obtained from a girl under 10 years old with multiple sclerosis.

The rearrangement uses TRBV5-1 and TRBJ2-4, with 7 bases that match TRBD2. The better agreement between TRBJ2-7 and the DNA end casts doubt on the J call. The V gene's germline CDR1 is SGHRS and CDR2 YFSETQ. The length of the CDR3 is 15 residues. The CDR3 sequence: CASSGRATGGYEQYF. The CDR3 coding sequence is TGCGCCAGCAGCGGACGGGCGACGGGGGGCTACGAGCAGTACTTC.

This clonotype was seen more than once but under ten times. Here the CDR3 DNA reads TGCAGCGTCCTGTCTACTAGCAGGGAGACCCAGTACTTC. It encodes CSVLSTSRETQYF. This chain links TRBV29-1 with TRBJ2-5, with D possibly matching TRBD2 (6 bases). Germline V gene lookup returns CDR1 SQVTM and CDR2 ANQGSEA. Trimming took 6 bases from V and 5 from J, leaving 16 bases between them. This CDR3 contains 13 residues.

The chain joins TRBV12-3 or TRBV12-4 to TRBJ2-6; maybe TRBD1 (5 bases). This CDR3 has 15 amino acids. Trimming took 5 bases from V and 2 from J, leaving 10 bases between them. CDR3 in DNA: TGTGCCAGCAGTCCAAGGGGCACTGGGGCCAACGTCCTGACTTTC. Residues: CASSPRGTGANVLTF.

In DNA, the CDR3 is TGTGCCAGCAGCGTAGGGGACGATGGGGGGTGGTCACAGTACTTC. Translated: CASSVGDDGGWSQYF. The rearrangement joins TRBV9 to TRBJ2-5, with D possibly being TRBD2 (6 bases). The CDR3 sequence is 15 residues long. Germline assignment: CDR1 SGDLS and CDR2 YYNGEE. Trimming removed 0 bases at V and 11 bases at J, with 20 bases between.

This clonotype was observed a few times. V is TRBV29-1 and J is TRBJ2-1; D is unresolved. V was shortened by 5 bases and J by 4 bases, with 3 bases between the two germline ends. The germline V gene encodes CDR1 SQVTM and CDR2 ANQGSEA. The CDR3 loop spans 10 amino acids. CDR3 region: CSVFYNEQFF. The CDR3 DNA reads TGCAGCGTTTTTTACAATGAGCAGTTCTTC.

The CDR3 region has the DNA TGTGCCAGCAGCTTCTCGACAGGGACAGGGGAGCAGTACTTC. It specifies CASSFSTGTGEQYF. The chain couples TRBV7-9 to TRBJ2-7; 9 positions agree with TRBD1. The CDR3 extends over 14 amino acids. CDR1 is SEHNR, CDR2 FQNEAQ, per germline (reference sequence). The ends lost 3 bases at V and 7 bases at J; junction bases unmatched: 7.

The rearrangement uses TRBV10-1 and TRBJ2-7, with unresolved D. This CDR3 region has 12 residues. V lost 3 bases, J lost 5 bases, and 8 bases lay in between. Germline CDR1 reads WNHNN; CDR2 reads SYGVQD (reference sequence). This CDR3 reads CASSDRLNEQYF. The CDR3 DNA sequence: TGCGCCAGCAGTGACAGACTTAACGAGCAGTACTTC.

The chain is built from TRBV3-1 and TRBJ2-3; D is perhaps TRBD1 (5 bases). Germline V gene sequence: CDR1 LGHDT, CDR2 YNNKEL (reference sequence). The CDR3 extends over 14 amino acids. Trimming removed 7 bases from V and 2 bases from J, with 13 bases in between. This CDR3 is CASTTGADTDTQYF. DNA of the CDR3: TGTGCCAGCACCACAGGCGCAGACACAGATACGCAGTATTTT.

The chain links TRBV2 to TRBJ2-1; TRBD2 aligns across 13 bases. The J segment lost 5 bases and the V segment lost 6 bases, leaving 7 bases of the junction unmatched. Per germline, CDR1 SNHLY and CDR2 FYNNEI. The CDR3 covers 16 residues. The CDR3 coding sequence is TGTGCCAGCAGCCAGGAGGGACTAGCGGGGAACAATGAGCAGTTCTTC. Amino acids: CASSQEGLAGNNEQFF.

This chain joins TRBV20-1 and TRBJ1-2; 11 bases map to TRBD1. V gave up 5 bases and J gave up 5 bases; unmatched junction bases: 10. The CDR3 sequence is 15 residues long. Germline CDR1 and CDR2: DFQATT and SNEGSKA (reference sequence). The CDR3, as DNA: TGCAGTGCTGCTTTCAGGGACAGGGGGAGGTATGGCTACACCTTC. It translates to CSAAFRDRGRYGYTF.

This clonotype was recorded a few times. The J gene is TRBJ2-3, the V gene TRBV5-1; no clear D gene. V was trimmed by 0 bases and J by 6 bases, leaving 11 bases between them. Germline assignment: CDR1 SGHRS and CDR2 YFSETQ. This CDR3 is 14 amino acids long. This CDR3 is CASSLAANWDTQYF. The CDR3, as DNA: TGCGCCAGCAGCTTGGCGGCTAATTGGGATACGCAGTATTTT.

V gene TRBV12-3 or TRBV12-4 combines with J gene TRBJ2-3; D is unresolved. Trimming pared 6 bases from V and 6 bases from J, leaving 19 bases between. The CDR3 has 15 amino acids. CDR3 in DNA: TGTGCCAGCAGAGAGGACCGCCTTATGACGGATACGCAGTATTTT. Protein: CASREDRLMTDTQYF.

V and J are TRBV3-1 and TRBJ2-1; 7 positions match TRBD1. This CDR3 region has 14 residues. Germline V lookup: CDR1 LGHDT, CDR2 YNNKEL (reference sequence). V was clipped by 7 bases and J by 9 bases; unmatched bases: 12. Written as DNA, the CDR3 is TGTGCCAGCAACCCGAAGGGGGCGCAGAGTGAGCAGTTCTTC. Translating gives CASNPKGAQSEQFF.

CDR3 amino acids: CSATIGEESYNEQFF. CDR3 nucleotides: TGCAGTGCCACAATAGGGGAAGAGTCCTACAATGAGCAGTTCTTC. J is TRBJ2-1 and V is TRBV20-1; D is perhaps TRBD1 (5 bases). The germline CDR1 and CDR2 sequences are DFQATT and SNEGSKA (reference sequence). This CDR3 comprises 15 residues. V was cut by 6 bases and J by 1 base, with 16 bases left in between.

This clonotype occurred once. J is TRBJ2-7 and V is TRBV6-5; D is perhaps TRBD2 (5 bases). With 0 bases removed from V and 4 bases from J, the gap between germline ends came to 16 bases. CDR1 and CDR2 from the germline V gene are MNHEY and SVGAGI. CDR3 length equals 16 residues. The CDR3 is CASSYSSGEARYEQYF. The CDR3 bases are TGTGCCAGCAGTTACTCGTCCGGGGAAGCAAGATACGAGCAGTACTTC.

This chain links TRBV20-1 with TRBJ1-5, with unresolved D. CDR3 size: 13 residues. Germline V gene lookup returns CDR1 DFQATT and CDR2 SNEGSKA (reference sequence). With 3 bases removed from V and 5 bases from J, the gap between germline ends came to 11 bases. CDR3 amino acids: CSASAEGDQPQHF. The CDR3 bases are TGCAGTGCTAGTGCCGAGGGTGATCAGCCCCAGCATTTT.

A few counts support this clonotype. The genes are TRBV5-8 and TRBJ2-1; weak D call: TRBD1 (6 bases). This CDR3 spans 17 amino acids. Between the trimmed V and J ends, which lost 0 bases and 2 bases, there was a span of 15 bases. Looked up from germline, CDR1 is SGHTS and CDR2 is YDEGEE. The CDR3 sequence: CASSLGIRGPTYNEQFF. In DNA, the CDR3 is TGTGCCAGCAGCTTGGGGATCAGGGGACCAACCTACAATGAGCAGTTCTTC.

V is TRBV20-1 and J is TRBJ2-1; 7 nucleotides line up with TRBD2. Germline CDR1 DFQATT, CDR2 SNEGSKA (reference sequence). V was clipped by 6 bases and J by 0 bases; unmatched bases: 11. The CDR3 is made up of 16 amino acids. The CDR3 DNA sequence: TGCAGTGCAAGCGGCCCAGCGGGGTTCTCCTACAATGAGCAGTTCTTC. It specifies CSASGPAGFSYNEQFF.

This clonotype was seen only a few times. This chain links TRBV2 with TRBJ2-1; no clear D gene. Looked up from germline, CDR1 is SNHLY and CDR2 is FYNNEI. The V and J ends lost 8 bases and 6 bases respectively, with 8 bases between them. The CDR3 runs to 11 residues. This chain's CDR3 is CASDWLNEQFF. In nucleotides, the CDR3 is TGTGCCAGCGATTGGCTCAATGAGCAGTTCTTC.

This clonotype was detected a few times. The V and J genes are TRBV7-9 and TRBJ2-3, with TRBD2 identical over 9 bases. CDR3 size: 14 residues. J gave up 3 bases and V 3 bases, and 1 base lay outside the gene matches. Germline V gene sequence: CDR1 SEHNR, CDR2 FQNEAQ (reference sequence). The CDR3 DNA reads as TGTGCCAGCAGCTTCGGACTAGCGACAGATACGCAGTATTTT. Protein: CASSFGLATDTQYF.

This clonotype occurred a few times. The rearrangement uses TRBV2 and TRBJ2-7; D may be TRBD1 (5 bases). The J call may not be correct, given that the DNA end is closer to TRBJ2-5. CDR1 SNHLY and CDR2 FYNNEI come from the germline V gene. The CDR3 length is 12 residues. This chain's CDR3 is CATLQGKETQYF. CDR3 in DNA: TGTGCCACCCTGCAGGGCAAAGAGACCCAGTACTTC.

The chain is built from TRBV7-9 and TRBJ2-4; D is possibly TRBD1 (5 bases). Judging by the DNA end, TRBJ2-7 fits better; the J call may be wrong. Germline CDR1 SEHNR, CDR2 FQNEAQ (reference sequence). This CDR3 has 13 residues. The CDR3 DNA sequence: TGTGCCAGCAGCTTAGCATCAGGGCTCGAGCAGTACTTC. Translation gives CASSLASGLEQYF.

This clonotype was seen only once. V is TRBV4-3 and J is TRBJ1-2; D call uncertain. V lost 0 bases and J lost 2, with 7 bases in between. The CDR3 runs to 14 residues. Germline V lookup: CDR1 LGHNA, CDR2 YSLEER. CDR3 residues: CASSQDQLNYGYTF. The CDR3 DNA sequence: TGCGCCAGCAGCCAAGACCAACTAAACTATGGCTACACCTTC.

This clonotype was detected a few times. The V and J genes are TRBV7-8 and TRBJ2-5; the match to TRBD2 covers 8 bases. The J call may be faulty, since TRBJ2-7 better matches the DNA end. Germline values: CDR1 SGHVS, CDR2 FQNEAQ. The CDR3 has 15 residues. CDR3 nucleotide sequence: TGTGCCAGCAGCTTAGATGGGACTAGATATGCCGAGCAGTACTTC. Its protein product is CASSLDGTRYAEQYF.

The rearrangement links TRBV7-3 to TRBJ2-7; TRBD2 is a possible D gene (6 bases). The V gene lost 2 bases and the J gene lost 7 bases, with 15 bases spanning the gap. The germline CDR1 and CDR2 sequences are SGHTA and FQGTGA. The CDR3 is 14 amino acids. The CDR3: CASSLGGPVFEQYF. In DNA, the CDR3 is TGTGCCAGCAGCTTAGGAGGGCCAGTCTTTGAGCAGTACTTC.

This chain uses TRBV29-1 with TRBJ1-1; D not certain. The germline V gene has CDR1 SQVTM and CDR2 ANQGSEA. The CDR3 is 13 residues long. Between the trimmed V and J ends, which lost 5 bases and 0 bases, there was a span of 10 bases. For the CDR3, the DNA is TGCAGCGTTAGTCGGGGATTGAACACTGAAGCTTTCTTT. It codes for CSVSRGLNTEAFF. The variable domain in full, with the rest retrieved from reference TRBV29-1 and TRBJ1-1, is SAVISQKPSRDICQRGTSLTIQCQVDSQVTMMFWYRQQPGQSLTLIATANQGSEATYESGFVIDKFPISRPNLTFSTLTVSNMSPEDSSIYLCSVSRGLNTEAFFGQGTRLTVV.

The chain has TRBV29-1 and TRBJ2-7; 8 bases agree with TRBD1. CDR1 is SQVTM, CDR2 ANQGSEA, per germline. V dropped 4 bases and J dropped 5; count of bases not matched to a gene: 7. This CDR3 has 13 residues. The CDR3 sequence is CSVASGGLDEQYF. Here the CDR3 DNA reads TGCAGCGTTGCCTCAGGGGGCCTAGACGAGCAGTACTTC.

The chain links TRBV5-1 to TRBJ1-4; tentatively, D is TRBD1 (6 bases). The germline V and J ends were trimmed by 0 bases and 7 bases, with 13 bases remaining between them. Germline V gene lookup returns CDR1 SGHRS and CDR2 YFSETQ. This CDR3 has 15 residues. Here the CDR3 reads CASSLGPGGFEKLFF. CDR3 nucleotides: TGCGCCAGCAGCTTGGGGCCGGGGGGCTTTGAAAAACTGTTTTTT.

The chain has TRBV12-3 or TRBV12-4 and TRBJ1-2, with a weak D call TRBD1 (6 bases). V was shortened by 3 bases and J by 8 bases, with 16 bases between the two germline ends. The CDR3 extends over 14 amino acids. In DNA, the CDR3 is TGTGCCAGCAGTTTCTGGCGGGGGGCAGGGGGCTACACCTTC. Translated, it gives CASSFWRGAGGYTF.